The clone carrying this TCR beta chain was found a few times. The data originate from a study of blood T cell repertoires in COVID-19. Germline V CDR1 and CDR2: KGHSH, LQKENI. Deletions cut 3 bases from V and 3 bases from J, with 11 bases between. The CDR3 loop spans 14 amino acids. Clones were read by immunoSEQ multiplex PCR, and TCRdb kept only the in-frame ones, dropping some. The data show 430,000 or so clones, about 88% seen once. Someone with COVID-19 had been met by exposed participants within 2 weeks before study entry. The sequencing sample was made of PBMCs or T cells enriched from blood (not recorded which). The chain couples TRBV18 to TRBJ2-5; tentative D call: TRBD2 (5 bases). The receptor was isolated from a woman aged 18-30 years who had been exposed to COVID-19. CDR3 region: CASSPPGVKETQYF. In DNA form, the CDR3 reads TGTGCCAGCTCACCTCCCGGGGTAAAAGAGACCCAGTACTTC. The complete variable domain, with remaining parts taken from reference TRBV18 and TRBJ2-5, reads NAGVMQNPRHLVRRRGQEARLRCSPMKGHSHVYWYRQLPEEGLKFMVYLQKENIIDESGMPKERFSAEFPKEGPSILRIQQVVRGDSAAYFCASSPPGVKETQYFGPGTRLLVL.